The entry that follows covers one TCR beta chain sequence. The source of the sample is a study of blood T cell repertoires in COVID-19. Measured with immunoSEQ multiplex PCR; TCRdb has only the in-frame clones, and not every one. This sample carries under 95,000 clones, around 88% of them seen once, and the ten largest clones take approximately 5.9%. J lost 4 bases, V lost 4 bases, and 4 bases had no gene match. In germline, CDR1 is SGHRS, CDR2 YFSETQ. This CDR3 spans 14 amino acids. The sequenced material came from peripheral blood. The TCR was taken from a man aged 60 to 69 with acute or convalescent COVID-19. The chain joins TRBV5-1 to TRBJ2-3; 9 positions match TRBD2. The CDR3 here is CASSLGTSPDTQYF. The CDR3 DNA sequence: TGCGCCAGCAGCCTAGGGACTAGCCCAGATACGCAGTATTTT.